These 10 T cell receptor beta chains were sequenced from one sample in a study of T cells in Graves' hyperthyroidism and ophthalmopathy. TCR beta CDR3 regions were amplified from RNA. Initially, a first-round RT-PCR of the TCR CDR3 employed the HTBI primer set. In TCRdb, the multiplex PCR reads were re-called with MiXCR into one record per CDR3 protein. The sample gives about half a million distinct CDR3 sequences, 15% to 20% of which show up once; approximately 32% is in the top ten. Sequencing input: blood. The source is a woman under 40 with Graves' ophthalmopathy.

This clonotype was detected many times. This rearrangement joins TRBV5-1 to TRBJ2-1; 7 bases are a match to TRBD2. The germline CDR1 and CDR2 sequences are SGHRS and YFSETQ. Trimming at V came to 9 bases and at J to 6 bases, leaving 15 bases not matched to a gene. This CDR3 is built from 15 residues. CDR3 amino acids: CATALSSGTLNEQFF. DNA of the CDR3: TGCGCCACCGCCCTTTCTAGCGGAACCCTCAATGAGCAGTTCTTC.

Points on this clonotype: One base away lies a much larger clone, so this may be a sequencing read error. The chain recombines TRBV2 with TRBJ2-5, with TRBD2 matching over 7 bases. This CDR3 is 14 amino acids long. The germline CDR1 and CDR2 sequences are SNHLY and FYNNEI. The ends lost 8 bases at V and 5 bases at J; junction bases unmatched: 11. This chain's CDR3 is CASGGGRGGETQYF. DNA for the CDR3: TGTGCCAGCGGCGGGGGTCGCGGGGGTGAGACCCAGTACTTC. Full variable domain (remainder filled in from reference TRBV2 and TRBJ2-5): EPEVTQTPSHQVTQMGQEVILRCVPISNHLYFYWYRQILGQKVEFLVSFYNNEISEKSEIFDDQFSVERPDGSNFTLKIRSTKLEDSAMYFCASGGGRGGETQYFGPGTRLLVL.

This clonotype was observed many times. The chain has TRBV7-9 and TRBJ2-7; 7 bases are shared with TRBD1. Per the germline V gene, CDR1 is SEHNR and CDR2 is FQNEAQ (reference sequence). Losses at the gene ends were 5 bases for V and 1 base for J; bases not matched to a gene: 2. The CDR3 has 13 amino acids. CDR3 nucleotides: TGTGCCAGCAGCGGCAGGGGGTCCTACGAGCAGTACTTC. Protein: CASSGRGSYEQYF.

A few counts support this clonotype. The chain employs TRBV24-1 and TRBJ2-5, with D tentatively TRBD2 (6 bases). The germline V and J ends were trimmed by 9 bases and 2 bases, with 18 bases remaining between them. This CDR3 contains 15 residues. Per the germline V gene, CDR1 is KGHDR and CDR2 is SFDVKD. CDR3 protein: CATSSSGVRQETQYF. In nucleotides, the CDR3 is TGTGCCACCTCGTCGTCGGGGGTCCGACAAGAGACCCAGTACTTC.

This clonotype was seen ten or more times. The chain joins TRBV6-1 to TRBJ1-2; tentatively, D is TRBD1 (6 bases). V lost 5 bases and J 4 bases, leaving 14 bases between the germline ends. From germline, CDR1 is MNHNS and CDR2 SASEGT. The CDR3 is 14 amino acids. CDR3 nucleotides: TGTGCCAGCAGTCCCCCTGACAGGAGCTATGGCTACACCTTC. It specifies CASSPPDRSYGYTF.

The gene calls are TRBV7-8 and TRBJ2-7; D not resolved. Germline V gene data show CDR1 as SGHVS and CDR2 as FQNEAQ. The V gene lost 6 bases and the J gene lost 3 bases, with 15 bases spanning the gap. This CDR3 region has 14 residues. This CDR3 is CASSEKAGDYEQYF. In DNA form, the CDR3 reads TGTGCCAGCAGTGAAAAGGCCGGAGACTACGAGCAGTACTTC.

The V gene is TRBV4-1, the J gene TRBJ1-2; the D is unclear. The CDR3 covers 13 residues. Looked up from germline, CDR1 is MGHRA and CDR2 is YSYEKL. V gave up 1 base and J gave up 6 bases, with 9 bases separating them. The CDR3 DNA follows: TGCGCCAGCAGCCAAGGATTGGGAAATGGCTACACCTTC. Amino acid sequence: CASSQGLGNGYTF.

This chain joins TRBV20-1 and TRBJ2-3, with D hard to call. Germline V CDR1 and CDR2: DFQATT, SNEGSKA (reference sequence). Between the trimmed V and J ends, which lost 0 bases and 2 bases, there was a span of 6 bases. This CDR3 comprises 13 residues. The chain's CDR3 is CSARDRLTDTQYF. The DNA for the CDR3 is TGCAGTGCTAGAGATCGGCTCACAGATACGCAGTATTTT.

This sequence joins TRBV5-8 and TRBJ1-4; no clear D gene. The germline gives CDR1 SGHTS, CDR2 YDEGEE. V lost 2 bases and J 4 bases, leaving 15 bases between the germline ends. This CDR3 has 16 amino acids. The CDR3 is CASSFPLEARNEKLFF. CDR3 DNA sequence: TGTGCCAGCAGCTTCCCTCTCGAGGCGCGTAATGAAAAACTGTTTTTT.

For this clonotype: Since a much larger clone is just one base distant, this may be a read error. The V gene is TRBV6-1, the J gene TRBJ2-7; D may match TRBD1 or TRBD2 (5 bases each). V shed 7 bases and J shed 1 base, with 17 bases lying between them. Germline lookup yields CDR1 MNHNS and CDR2 SASEGT. The CDR3 runs to 15 residues. CDR3 DNA sequence: TGTGCCAGCACCCCGGGGCCCCAGATATCCTACGAGCAGTACTTC. Translated: CASTPGPQISYEQYF.